These 7 T cell receptor beta chains share one sample of origin, sequenced in a study of blood T cells in healthy people across ages. The authors ran a second PCR of roughly 6 to 11 cycles using a sample-barcoded 5' primer and a J-beta primer mix. TCRdb reprocessed the 5' RACE reads via MiXCR and lists one record per CDR3 protein. This table has 790,000 or so distinct CDR3 sequences, just over 55% appearing once. Sequencing used blood. The receptors stem from a man aged 35 to 55 in good health.

This clonotype came up many times. The rearrangement links TRBV7-3 to TRBJ2-1, with D hard to call. Trimming took 2 bases from V and 0 from J, leaving 5 bases between them. Per the germline V gene, CDR1 is SGHTA and CDR2 is FQGTGA. The CDR3 is made up of 14 amino acids. For the CDR3, the DNA is TGTGCCAGCAGCTTATCATCCTCCTACAATGAGCAGTTCTTC. Translating gives CASSLSSSYNEQFF.

The chain employs TRBV7-3 and TRBJ1-1; a possible D gene is TRBD1 (5 bases). The CDR3 is made up of 15 amino acids. Germline CDR1 is SGHTA and CDR2 is FQGTGA. V was clipped by 0 bases and J by 4 bases, with 12 bases between them. The CDR3 bases are TGTGCCAGCAGCTTAACTGGAGGGGTGGGCACTGAAGCTTTCTTT. This translates into CASSLTGGVGTEAFF.

As concerns this clonotype: Compared with germline, one end of the junction differs, possibly owing to a read error. The CDR3 loop is CASNQEGGGIPNYGYTF. For the CDR3, the DNA is TGCGCCAGCAACCAAGAGGGGGGCGGAATACCCAACTATGGCTACACCTTC. This rearrangement joins TRBV4-1 to TRBJ1-2; D possibly corresponds to TRBD1 (6 bases). Germline V CDR1 and CDR2: MGHRA, YSYEKL. The CDR3 extends over 17 amino acids.

The chain employs TRBV27 and TRBJ1-2; 8 bases are shared with TRBD1. From germline, CDR1 is MNHEY and CDR2 SMNVEV (reference sequence). The V segment lost 6 bases and the J segment 8 bases; nucleotides outside the gene matches: 8. This CDR3 spans 13 amino acids. The CDR3 DNA reads TGTGCCAGCAGCCCGGACAGGGCGCGGGGCTACACCTTC. Translation: CASSPDRARGYTF.

This clonotype was counted a single time. The chain combines TRBV20-1 with TRBJ1-2, with D unresolved. V was cut by 0 bases and J by 13 bases, with 9 bases left in between. CDR3 length: 10 amino acids. The germline gives CDR1 DFQATT, CDR2 SNEGSKA (reference sequence). This CDR3 reads CSARDGVPTF. The CDR3 DNA is TGCAGTGCTAGAGATGGAGTTCCCACCTTC.

The CDR3 loop is CASSLVLAGGGETQYF. DNA for the CDR3: TGTGCCAGCAGCCTCGTACTAGCGGGGGGCGGAGAGACCCAGTACTTC. This chain uses TRBV3-1 with TRBJ2-5; TRBD2 matches 12 bases. The CDR3 is made up of 16 amino acids. The germline gives CDR1 LGHDT, CDR2 YNNKEL (reference sequence). Trimming removed 4 bases from V and 4 bases from J; junction bases left unmatched: 7.

This chain links TRBV6-5 with TRBJ2-5, with a possible D match to TRBD1 (5 bases). Germline V gene sequence: CDR1 MNHEY, CDR2 SVGAGI. This CDR3 region has 14 residues. Trimming took 2 bases from V and 3 from J, leaving 10 bases between them. CDR3 nucleotides: TGTGCCAGCAGTTACGCGGACACGAAAGAGACCCAGTACTTC. Its protein is CASSYADTKETQYF.